Listed below are T cell receptor beta chains from one sample, sequenced in a study of blood T cell repertoires in COVID-19. Profiled with immunoSEQ multiplex PCR; TCRdb holds only in-frame clones, not every one. The sample records roughly 270,000 clones, approximately 82% being singletons. Sequenced input: PBMCs or T cells enriched from blood (not recorded which). These receptors all come from a man aged 35 to 55 who had been exposed to COVID-19. The CDR3 runs from the conserved cysteine through the conserved F or W. D genes are given only for firm matches.

>TRBD2|TRBV10-3|TRBJ2-2
TGTGCCATCAAGGCGGGAGTGGACACCGGGGAGCTGTTTTTT
CAIKAGVDTGELFF
>TRBD2|TRBV29-1|TRBJ2-5
TGCAGCGTTTCCCGCGGGGGTTTTGGGGAGACCCAGTACTTC
CSVSRGGFGETQYF
>.|TRBV12-3/TRBV12-4|TRBJ2-2
TGTGCCAGCAGGGAGGGGGCAACCGGGGAGCTGTTTTTT
CASREGATGELFF
>.|TRBV14|TRBJ1-1
TGTGCCAGCAGCCAAGACATGAACACTGAAGCTTTCTTT
CASSQDMNTEAFF
>.|TRBV21-1|TRBJ1-1
TGTGCCAGCGAGGTGGGGAGAATCATGAACACTGAAGCTTTCTTT
CASEVGRIMNTEAFF
>TRBD2|TRBV30|TRBJ2-1
TGTGCCTGGGGCCACGGGACTAGCGGGATTTATTGGAATGAGCAGTTCTTC
CAWGHGTSGIYWNEQFF
>TRBD1|TRBV9|TRBJ1-4
TGTGCCAGCAGCGAGACAGGGGGCGTTGAAAAACTGTTTTTT
CASSETGGVEKLFF
>TRBD1|TRBV5-1|TRBJ1-6
TGCGCCAGCAGCTTTGGACAGGGAGATAATTCACCCCTCCACTTT
CASSFGQGDNSPLHF
>TRBD1|TRBV3-1/TRBV3-2|TRBJ2-5
TGTGCCAGCAGCCAAGAACTGACAGGGCGGGTGGCGACCCAGTACTTC
CASSQELTGRVATQYF
>.|TRBV7-2|TRBJ1-1
TGTGCCAGCAGCTTAGTGTTAGGGCAGGGCACTGAAGCTTTCTTT
CASSLVLGQGTEAFF